This TCR beta chain originates from a study of shared clonotypes between healthy human individuals. The data were produced by immunoSEQ multiplex PCR, yet TCRdb's version contains in-frame clones alone and is incomplete. The data contain almost 700,000 clones, about 91% of them singletons. Naive CD8 cells lacked CD45RO, underwent positive selection for CCR7 and left out terminally differentiated effector memory CD45RA+ cells. Specimen: naive CD8+ T cells sorted from blood. The sequence came from a man aged 30 to 39 in good health.

The DNA for the CDR3 is TGCGCCAGCAGCCAAGATGGGGCAGGGAGGGGTGAAGCTTTCTTT. This codes for CASSQDGAGRGEAFF. The chain recombines TRBV4-1 with TRBJ1-1; D is possibly TRBD1 (5 bases). Trimming left V 0 bases short and J 7 bases short, with 15 bases between. This CDR3 is 15 amino acids long. CDR1 MGHRA and CDR2 YSYEKL come from the germline V gene.